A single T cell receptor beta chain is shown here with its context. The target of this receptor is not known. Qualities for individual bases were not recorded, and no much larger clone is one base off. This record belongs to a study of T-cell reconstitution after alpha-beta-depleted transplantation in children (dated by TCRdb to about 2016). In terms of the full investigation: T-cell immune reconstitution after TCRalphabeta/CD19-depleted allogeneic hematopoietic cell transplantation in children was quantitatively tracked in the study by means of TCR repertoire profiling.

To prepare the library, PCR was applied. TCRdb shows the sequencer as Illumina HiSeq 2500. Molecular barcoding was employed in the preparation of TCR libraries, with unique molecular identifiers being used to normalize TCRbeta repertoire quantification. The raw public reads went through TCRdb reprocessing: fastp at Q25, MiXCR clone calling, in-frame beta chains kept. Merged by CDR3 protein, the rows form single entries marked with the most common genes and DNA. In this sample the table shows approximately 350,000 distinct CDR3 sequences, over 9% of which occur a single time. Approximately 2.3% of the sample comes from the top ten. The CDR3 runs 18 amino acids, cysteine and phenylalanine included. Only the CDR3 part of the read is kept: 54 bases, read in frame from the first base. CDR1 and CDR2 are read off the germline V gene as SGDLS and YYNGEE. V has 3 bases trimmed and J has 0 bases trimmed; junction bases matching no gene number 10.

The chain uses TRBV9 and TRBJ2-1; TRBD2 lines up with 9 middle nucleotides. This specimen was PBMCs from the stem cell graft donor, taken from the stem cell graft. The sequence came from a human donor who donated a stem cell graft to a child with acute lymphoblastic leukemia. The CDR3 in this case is CASSARGLAQSSYNEQFF. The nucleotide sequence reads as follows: TGTGCCAGCAGCGCCCGGGGACTAGCACAGAGCTCCTACAATGAGCAGTTCTTC.